This passage covers 6 T cell receptor beta chains from one sample sequenced in a study of CD8 T cells in ankylosing spondylitis. Each CDR3 protein gets one entry after TCRdb re-called the 5' RACE reads with MiXCR. In the table there are around 220,000 distinct CDR3 sequences, 10% of which are singletons. Material for sequencing was blood, either unsorted or a sorted T cell fraction (not recorded which). The origin of the receptors is a male donor with ankylosing spondylitis or in good health (not recorded which).

Worth noting for this clonotype: Possible read error: a much larger clone is one base away. The chain uses TRBV20-1 and TRBJ2-1, with D hard to call. This CDR3 contains 14 residues. The germline V gene encodes CDR1 DFQATT and CDR2 SNEGSKA (reference sequence). The CDR3 sequence is CSAATGRTYNELFF. The CDR3 DNA reads as TGCAGTGCTGCGACCGGTCGGACCTACAATGAGCTGTTCTTC.

In nucleotides, the CDR3 is TGTGCCAGCAGCTTACTCGGGGGGGCATCCTACAATGAGCAGTTCTTC. Translated, it gives CASSLLGGASYNEQFF. The chain employs TRBV7-2 and TRBJ2-1; 8 bases match TRBD2. The V gene's germline CDR1 is SGHTA and CDR2 FQGNSA. CDR3 length: 16 residues. V was pared by 2 bases and J by 1 base, with 4 bases of the junction left unmatched.

The V gene is TRBV6-1, the J gene TRBJ2-7; 10 bases fit TRBD2. The CDR3 totals 14 residues. V lost 7 bases, J lost 6 bases, and 9 bases stayed unmatched. Germline CDR1 MNHNS, CDR2 SASEGT. CDR3 coding DNA: TGTGCCAGCAAGAAAAGCGGGGGGGCGGTCGAGCAGTACTTC. Its translation is CASKKSGGAVEQYF.

The genes are TRBV11-1 and TRBJ1-1; no reliable D call. The CDR3 runs 15 residues. Germline V gene lookup returns CDR1 SGHAT and CDR2 FQDESV (reference sequence). V lost 2 bases to trimming and J lost 1 base, with 11 bases between them. As DNA, the CDR3 is TGTGCCAGCAGCTTACTGCGGGGTGGGAACACTGAAGCTTTCTTT. Translated, it gives CASSLLRGGNTEAFF.

This clonotype was recorded at least ten times. The chain is built from TRBV28 and TRBJ2-3; no clear D. Per germline, CDR1 MDHEN and CDR2 SYDVKM. This CDR3 comprises 14 residues. V was trimmed by 5 bases and J by 0 bases, leaving 9 bases between them. CDR3 in DNA: TGTGCCAGCAGTGTGCTAAGGAGCACAGATACGCAGTATTTT. Translated, it gives CASSVLRSTDTQYF.

This clonotype was counted many times. The V gene is TRBV7-9, the J gene TRBJ2-2; D gene uncertain. Per germline, CDR1 SEHNR and CDR2 FQNEAQ (reference sequence). The CDR3 extends over 11 amino acids. V lost 6 bases and J lost 5, with 4 bases in between. The CDR3 loop reads CASRGTGELFF. The CDR3 DNA follows: TGTGCCAGCAGGGGGACCGGGGAGCTGTTTTTT.